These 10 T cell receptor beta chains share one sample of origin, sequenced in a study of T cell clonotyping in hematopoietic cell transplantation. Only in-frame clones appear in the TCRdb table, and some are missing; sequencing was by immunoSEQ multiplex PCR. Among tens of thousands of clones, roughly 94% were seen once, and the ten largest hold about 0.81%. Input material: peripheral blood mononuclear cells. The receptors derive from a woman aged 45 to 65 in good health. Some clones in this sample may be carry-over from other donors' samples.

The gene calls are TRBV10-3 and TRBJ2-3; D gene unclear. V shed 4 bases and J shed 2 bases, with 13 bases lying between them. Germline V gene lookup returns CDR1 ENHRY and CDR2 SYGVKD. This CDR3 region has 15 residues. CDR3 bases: TGTGCCATCAGTGGTGGCTGGCTACTCACAGATACGCAGTATTTT. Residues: CAISGGWLLTDTQYF.

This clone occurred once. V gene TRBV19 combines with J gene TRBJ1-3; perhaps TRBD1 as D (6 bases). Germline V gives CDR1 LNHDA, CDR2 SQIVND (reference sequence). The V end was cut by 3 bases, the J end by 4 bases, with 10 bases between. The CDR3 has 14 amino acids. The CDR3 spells CASSITGTGNTIYF. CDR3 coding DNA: TGTGCCAGTAGTATTACCGGGACAGGAAACACCATATATTTT.

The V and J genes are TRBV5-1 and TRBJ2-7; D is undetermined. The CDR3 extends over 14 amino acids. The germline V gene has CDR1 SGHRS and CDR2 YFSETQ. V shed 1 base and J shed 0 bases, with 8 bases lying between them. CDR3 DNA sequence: TGCGCCAGCAGCTTGCTGGTAACCTCCTACGAGCAGTACTTC. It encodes CASSLLVTSYEQYF.

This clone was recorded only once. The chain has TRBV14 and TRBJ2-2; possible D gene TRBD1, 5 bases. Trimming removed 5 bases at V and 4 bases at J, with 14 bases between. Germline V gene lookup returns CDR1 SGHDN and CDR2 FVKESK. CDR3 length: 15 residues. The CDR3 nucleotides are TGTGCCAGCAGCAATCTGCCAGGGCCCACCGGGGAGCTGTTTTTT. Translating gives CASSNLPGPTGELFF.

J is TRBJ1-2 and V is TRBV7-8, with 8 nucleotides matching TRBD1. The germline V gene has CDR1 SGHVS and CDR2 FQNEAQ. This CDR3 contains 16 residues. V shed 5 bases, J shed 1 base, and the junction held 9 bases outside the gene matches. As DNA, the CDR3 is TGTGCCAGCAGCGGACGACTACAGGGGGTTAACTATGGCTACACCTTC. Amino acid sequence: CASSGRLQGVNYGYTF. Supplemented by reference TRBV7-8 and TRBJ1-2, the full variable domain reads GAGVSQSPRYKVAKRGQDVALRCDPISGHVSLFWYQQALGQGPEFLTYFQNEAQLDKSGLPSDRFFAERPEGSVSTLKIQRTQQEDSAVYLCASSGRLQGVNYGYTFGSGTRLTVV.

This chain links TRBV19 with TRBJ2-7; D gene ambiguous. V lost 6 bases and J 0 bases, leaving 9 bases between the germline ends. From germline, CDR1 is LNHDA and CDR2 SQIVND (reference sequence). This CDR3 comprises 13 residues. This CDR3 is CASRNTDSYEQYF. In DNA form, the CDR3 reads TGTGCCAGTAGAAACACGGACTCCTACGAGCAGTACTTC.

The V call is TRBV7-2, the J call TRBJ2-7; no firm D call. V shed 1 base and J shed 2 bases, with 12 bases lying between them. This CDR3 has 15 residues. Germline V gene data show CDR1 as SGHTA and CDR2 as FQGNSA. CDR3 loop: CASSLDPGPTYEQYF. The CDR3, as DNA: TGTGCCAGCAGCTTAGATCCGGGCCCGACCTACGAGCAGTACTTC.

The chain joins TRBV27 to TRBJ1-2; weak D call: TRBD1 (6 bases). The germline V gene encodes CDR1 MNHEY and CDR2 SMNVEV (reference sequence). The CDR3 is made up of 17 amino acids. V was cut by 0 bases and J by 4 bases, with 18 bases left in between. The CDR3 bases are TGTGCCAGCAGTTTATCCCTCAGAGGGGGACTATTCTATGGCTACACCTTC. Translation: CASSLSLRGGLFYGYTF.

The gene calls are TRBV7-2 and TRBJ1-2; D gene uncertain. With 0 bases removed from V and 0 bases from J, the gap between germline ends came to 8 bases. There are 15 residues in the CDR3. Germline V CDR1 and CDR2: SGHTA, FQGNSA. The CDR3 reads CASSLAEAANYGYTF. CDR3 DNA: TGTGCCAGCAGCTTAGCGGAGGCCGCTAACTATGGCTACACCTTC.

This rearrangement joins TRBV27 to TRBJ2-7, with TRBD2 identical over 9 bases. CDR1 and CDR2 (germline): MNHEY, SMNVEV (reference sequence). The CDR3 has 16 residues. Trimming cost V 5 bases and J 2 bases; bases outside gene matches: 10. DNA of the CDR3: TGTGCCAGCAGTAAAGGAGGACTAGCGTATACCTACGAGCAGTACTTC. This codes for CASSKGGLAYTYEQYF.